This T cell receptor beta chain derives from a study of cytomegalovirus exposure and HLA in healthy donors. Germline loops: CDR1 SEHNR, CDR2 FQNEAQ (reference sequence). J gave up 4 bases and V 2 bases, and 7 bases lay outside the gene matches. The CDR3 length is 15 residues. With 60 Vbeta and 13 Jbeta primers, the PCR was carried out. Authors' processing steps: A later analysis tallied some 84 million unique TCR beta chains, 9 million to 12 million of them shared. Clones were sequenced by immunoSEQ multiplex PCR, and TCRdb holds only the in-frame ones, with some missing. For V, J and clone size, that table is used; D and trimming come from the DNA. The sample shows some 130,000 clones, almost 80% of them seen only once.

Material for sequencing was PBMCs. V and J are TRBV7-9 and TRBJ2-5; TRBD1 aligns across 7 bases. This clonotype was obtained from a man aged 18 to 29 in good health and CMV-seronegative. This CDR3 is CASSLTGQEGETQYF. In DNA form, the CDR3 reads TGTGCCAGCAGCTTAACAGGACAGGAAGGAGAGACCCAGTACTTC.